The 8 T cell receptor beta chains below all came from one sample that was sequenced in a study of T cell repertoires in cytomegalovirus infection. TCRdb called the reads again in MiXCR, with one record for every CDR3 protein. Here the sample spans about 680,000 distinct CDR3 sequences, 20% to 30% being singletons. What was sequenced was CD8+ T cells from PBMCs. The receptors stem from a human donor in good health (CMV status not recorded). Some clones in this sample may be carry-over from other donors' samples.

Comments on this clonotype: A much larger clone lies one base from this, so it may be a read error. Here the CDR3 reads CVSLSTGFQPQHF. CDR3 DNA sequence: TGTGTCAGCCTGTCGACAGGGTTTCAGCCCCAGCATTTT. The rearrangement joins TRBV28 to TRBJ1-5; 7 nucleotides agree with TRBD1. The CDR3 is made up of 13 amino acids. Germline CDR1 and CDR2: MDHEN and SYDVKM. The whole variable domain, filled in from reference TRBV28 and TRBJ1-5, reads DVKVTQSSRYLVKRTGEKVFLECVQDMDHENMFWYRQDPGLGLRLIYFSYDVKMKEKGDIPEGYSVSREKKERFSLILESASTNQTSMYLCVSLSTGFQPQHFGDGTRLSIL.

This clonotype was detected ten times or more. The chain has TRBV7-8 and TRBJ2-7, with D tentatively TRBD2 (5 bases). The CDR3 runs 14 residues. V was clipped by 1 base and J by 3 bases, with 10 bases between them. Germline CDR1 is SGHVS and CDR2 is FQNEAQ. The CDR3 is CASSLGDYIYEQYF. Here the CDR3 DNA reads TGTGCCAGCAGCTTAGGTGACTACATCTACGAGCAGTACTTC.

As regards this clonotype: One junction end disagrees with the germline gene, perhaps due to a read error. The rearrangement links TRBV28 to TRBJ2-2, with D possibly TRBD2 on 6 matching bases. The germline CDR1 and CDR2 sequences are MDHEN and SYDVKM. CDR3 length: 15 amino acids. DNA for the CDR3: TGTGCCAGCAACCCCGGGGGATTTAACACCGGGGAGCAGTTTTTT. It specifies CASNPGGFNTGEQFF.

The rearrangement links TRBV7-2 to TRBJ1-2, with D uncertain. Trimming cost V 5 bases and J 4 bases, with 14 bases left between them. Germline CDR1 and CDR2: SGHTA and FQGNSA. The length of the CDR3 is 14 residues. In nucleotides, the CDR3 is TGTGCCAGCAGCCCTCAGGAAGGTATCTATGGCTACACCTTC. Translated: CASSPQEGIYGYTF. The variable domain in full, with the rest retrieved from reference TRBV7-2 and TRBJ1-2, is GAGVSQSPSNKVTEKGKDVELRCDPISGHTALYWYRQSLGQGLEFLIYFQGNSAPDKSGLPSDRFSAERTGGSVSTLTIQRTQQEDSAVYLCASSPQEGIYGYTFGSGTRLTVV.

This chain links TRBV11-2 with TRBJ2-1; D remains unclear. The germline V gene has CDR1 SGHAT and CDR2 FQNNGV. V dropped 4 bases and J dropped 8 bases, with 9 bases sitting between them. CDR3 length: 12 amino acids. CDR3 nucleotide sequence: TGTGCCAGCAGCTCTCTAGTCTATGAGCAGTTCTTC. Its translation: CASSSLVYEQFF.

The rearrangement joins TRBV29-1 to TRBJ2-7, with unresolved D. The V gene's germline CDR1 is SQVTM and CDR2 ANQGSEA. This CDR3 spans 11 amino acids. Trimming cost V 0 bases and J 5 bases, with 5 bases left between them. The CDR3 DNA reads TGCAGCGTTGAAGACACGCACGAGCAGTACTTC. Translation: CSVEDTHEQYF.

There are many counts of this clonotype. The rearrangement uses TRBV2 and TRBJ2-1; D unresolved. The CDR3 covers 15 residues. CDR1 and CDR2 from the germline V gene are SNHLY and FYNNEI. The germline V and J ends were trimmed by 7 bases and 0 bases, with 13 bases remaining between them. The CDR3 DNA is TGTGCCAGCACGACGGGTACGAGCTCCTACAATGAGCAGTTCTTC. Translation gives CASTTGTSSYNEQFF.

This clonotype was recorded a few times. The chain links TRBV29-1 to TRBJ2-5; no reliable D call. V lost 1 base, J lost 3 bases, and 6 bases lay in between. The CDR3 runs 12 residues. CDR1 SQVTM and CDR2 ANQGSEA come from the germline V gene. The CDR3 DNA is TGCAGCGTTGAAGTCACTGAAGAGACCCAGTACTTC. It yields the protein CSVEVTEETQYF.